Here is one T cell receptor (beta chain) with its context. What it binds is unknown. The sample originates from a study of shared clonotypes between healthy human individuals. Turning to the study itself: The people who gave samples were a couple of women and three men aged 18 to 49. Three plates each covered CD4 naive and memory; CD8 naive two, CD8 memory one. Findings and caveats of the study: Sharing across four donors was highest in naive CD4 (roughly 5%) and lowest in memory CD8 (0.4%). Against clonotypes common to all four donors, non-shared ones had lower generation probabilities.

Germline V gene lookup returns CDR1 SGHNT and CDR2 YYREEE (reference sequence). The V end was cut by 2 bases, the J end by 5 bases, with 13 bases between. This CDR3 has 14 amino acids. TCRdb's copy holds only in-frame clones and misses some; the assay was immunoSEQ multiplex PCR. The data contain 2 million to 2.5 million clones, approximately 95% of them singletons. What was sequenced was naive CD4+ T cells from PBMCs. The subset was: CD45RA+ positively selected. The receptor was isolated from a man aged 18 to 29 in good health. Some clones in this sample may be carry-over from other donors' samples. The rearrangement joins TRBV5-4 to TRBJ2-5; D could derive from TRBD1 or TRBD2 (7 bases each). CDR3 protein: CASSFQAGQETQYF. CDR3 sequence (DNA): TGTGCCAGCAGCTTTCAAGCGGGACAGGAGACCCAGTACTTC.